The clone carrying this TCR beta chain is termed medium-sized. Antigen specificity is unknown. Oncomine TCR Beta short-read sequencing was applied to DNA from cultured CD4+ T cells. Genomic DNA was isolated from CD4+ T cells that had been cultured. TCRdb re-called the PCR reads with MiXCR, one entry per CDR3 protein. The table has roughly 4,000 distinct CDR3 sequences, roughly two fifths seen once. Trimming removed 5 bases at V and 4 bases at J, with 11 bases between. The germline gives CDR1 SGHDT, CDR2 YYEEEE. The CDR3 is made up of 13 amino acids. The data derive from a study of vaccination and CD4 T cells after COVID-19. Study information: Post-COVID draws came a median roughly 100 days after diagnosis (range 35 to 161).

Treatment reported: approximately nine-day PBMC culture with coronavirus spike peptide pools or control peptides (ViraFEST assay). Culture conditions combined about 2 million PBMCs per well with 9 to 10 IU/ml IL-2 and 8.5 to 10 ug/ml peptide pools. V usage is TRBV5-6 and J usage is TRBJ2-3; D is uncertain. Sequences were obtained from CD4+ T cells from blood, cultured in vitro. The sequence came from a human donor who had recovered from COVID-19. The CDR3 is CASSGDGADTQYF. The CDR3 bases are TGTGCCAGCAGTGGGGATGGCGCAGATACGCAGTATTTT.